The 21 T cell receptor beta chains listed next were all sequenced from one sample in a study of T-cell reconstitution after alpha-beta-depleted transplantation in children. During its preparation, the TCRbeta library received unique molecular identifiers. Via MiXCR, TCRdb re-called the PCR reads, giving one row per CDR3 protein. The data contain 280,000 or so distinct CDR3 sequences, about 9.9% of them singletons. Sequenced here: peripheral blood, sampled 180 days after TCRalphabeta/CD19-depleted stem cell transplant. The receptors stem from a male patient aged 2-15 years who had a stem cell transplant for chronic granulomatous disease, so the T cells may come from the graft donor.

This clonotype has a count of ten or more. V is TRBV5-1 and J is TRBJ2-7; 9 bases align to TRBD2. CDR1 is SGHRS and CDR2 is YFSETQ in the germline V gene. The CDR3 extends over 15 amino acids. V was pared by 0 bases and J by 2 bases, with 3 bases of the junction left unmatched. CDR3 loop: CASSLAAGGPYEQYF. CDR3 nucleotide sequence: TGCGCCAGCAGCTTGGCGGCGGGAGGGCCCTACGAGCAGTACTTC. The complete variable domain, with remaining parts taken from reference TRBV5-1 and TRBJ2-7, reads KAGVTQTPRYLIKTRGQQVTLSCSPISGHRSVSWYQQTPGQGLQFLFEYFSETQRNKGNFPGRFSGRQFSNSRSEMNVSTLELGDSALYLCASSLAAGGPYEQYFGPGTRLTVT.

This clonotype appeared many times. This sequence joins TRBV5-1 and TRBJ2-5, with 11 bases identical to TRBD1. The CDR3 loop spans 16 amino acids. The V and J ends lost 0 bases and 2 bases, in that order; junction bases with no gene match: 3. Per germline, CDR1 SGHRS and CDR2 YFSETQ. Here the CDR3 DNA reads TGCGCCAGCAGCTTGGGGACAGGGGGCCAACAAGAGACCCAGTACTTC. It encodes CASSLGTGGQQETQYF. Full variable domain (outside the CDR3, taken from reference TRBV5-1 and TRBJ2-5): KAGVTQTPRYLIKTRGQQVTLSCSPISGHRSVSWYQQTPGQGLQFLFEYFSETQRNKGNFPGRFSGRQFSNSRSEMNVSTLELGDSALYLCASSLGTGGQQETQYFGPGTRLLVL.

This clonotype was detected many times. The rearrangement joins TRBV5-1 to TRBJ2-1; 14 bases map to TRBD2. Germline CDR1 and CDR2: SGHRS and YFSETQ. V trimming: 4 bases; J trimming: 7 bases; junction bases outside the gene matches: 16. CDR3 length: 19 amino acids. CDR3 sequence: CASSPEKGLAGAGWNEQFF. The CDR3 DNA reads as TGCGCCAGCAGCCCGGAAAAGGGACTAGCGGGAGCCGGATGGAATGAGCAGTTCTTC.

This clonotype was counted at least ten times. The CDR3: CASSPLGRAHEQYF. For the CDR3, the DNA is TGTGCCAGCTCACCACTGGGCAGGGCCCACGAGCAGTACTTC. The genes are TRBV18 and TRBJ2-7; tentatively, D is TRBD1 (5 bases). The CDR3 has 14 amino acids. Germline loops: CDR1 KGHSH, CDR2 LQKENI. Trimming took 1 base from V and 5 from J, leaving 12 bases between them.

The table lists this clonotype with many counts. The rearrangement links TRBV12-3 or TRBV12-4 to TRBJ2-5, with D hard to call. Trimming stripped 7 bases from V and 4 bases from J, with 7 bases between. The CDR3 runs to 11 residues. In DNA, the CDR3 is TGTGCCAGCACCCCCTCAGAGACCCAGTACTTC. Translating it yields CASTPSETQYF.

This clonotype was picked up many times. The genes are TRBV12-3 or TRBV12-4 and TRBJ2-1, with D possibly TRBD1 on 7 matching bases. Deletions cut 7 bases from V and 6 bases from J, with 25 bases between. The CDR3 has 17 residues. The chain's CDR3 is CASKREEGAFWGNEQFF. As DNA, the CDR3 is TGTGCCAGCAAAAGGGAGGAGGGGGCCTTTTGGGGCAATGAGCAGTTCTTC.

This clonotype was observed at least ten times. The CDR3 DNA follows: TGCAGTCAACCGGGGACCGGTGGCTACACCTTC. Translating gives CSQPGTGGYTF. The V gene is TRBV20-1, the J gene TRBJ1-2, with a weak D call TRBD1 (5 bases). This CDR3 comprises 11 residues. Germline CDR1 and CDR2: DFQATT and SNEGSKA (reference sequence). Trimming stripped 8 bases from V and 7 bases from J, with 14 bases between.

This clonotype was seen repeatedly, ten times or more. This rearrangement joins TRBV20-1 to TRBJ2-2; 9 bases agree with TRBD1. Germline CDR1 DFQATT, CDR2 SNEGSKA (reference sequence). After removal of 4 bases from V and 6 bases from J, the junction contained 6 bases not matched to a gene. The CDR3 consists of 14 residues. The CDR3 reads CSAMDRGGSGELFF. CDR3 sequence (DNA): TGCAGTGCTATGGACAGGGGAGGGTCCGGGGAGCTGTTTTTT.

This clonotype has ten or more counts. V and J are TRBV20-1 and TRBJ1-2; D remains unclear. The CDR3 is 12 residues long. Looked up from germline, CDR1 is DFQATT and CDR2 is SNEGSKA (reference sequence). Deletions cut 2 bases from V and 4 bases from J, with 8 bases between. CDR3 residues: CSARPGSYGYTF. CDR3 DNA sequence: TGCAGTGCTAGACCGGGATCCTATGGCTACACCTTC.

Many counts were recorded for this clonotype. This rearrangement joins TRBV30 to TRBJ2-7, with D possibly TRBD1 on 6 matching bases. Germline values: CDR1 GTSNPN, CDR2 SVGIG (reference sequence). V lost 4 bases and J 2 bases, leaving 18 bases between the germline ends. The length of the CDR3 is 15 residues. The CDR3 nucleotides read TGTGCCTGGACCTCGCCATGGTACAGGGCCTACGAGCAGTACTTC. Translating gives CAWTSPWYRAYEQYF.

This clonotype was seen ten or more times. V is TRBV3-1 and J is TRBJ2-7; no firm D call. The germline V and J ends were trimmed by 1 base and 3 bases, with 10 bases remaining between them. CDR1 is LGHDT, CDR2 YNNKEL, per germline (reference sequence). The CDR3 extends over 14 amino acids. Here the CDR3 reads CASSQVHNYYEQYF. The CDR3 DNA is TGTGCCAGCAGCCAAGTCCACAACTACTACGAGCAGTACTTC.

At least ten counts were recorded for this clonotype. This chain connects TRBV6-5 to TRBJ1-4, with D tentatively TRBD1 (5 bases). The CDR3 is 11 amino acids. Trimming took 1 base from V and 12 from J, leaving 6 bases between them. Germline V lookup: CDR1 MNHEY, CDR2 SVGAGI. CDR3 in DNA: TGTGCCAGCAGTTACTTGGGACAACTGTTTTTT. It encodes CASSYLGQLFF.

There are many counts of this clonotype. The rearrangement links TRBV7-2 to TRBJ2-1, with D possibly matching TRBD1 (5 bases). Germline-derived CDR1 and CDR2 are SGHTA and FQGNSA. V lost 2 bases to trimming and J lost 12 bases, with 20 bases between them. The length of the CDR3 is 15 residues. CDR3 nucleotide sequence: TGTGCCAGCAGCTTAAGGGGTGTTGTGGTTCGCGGGCAGTTCTTC. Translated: CASSLRGVVVRGQFF.

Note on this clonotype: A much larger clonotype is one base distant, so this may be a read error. CDR3 nucleotide sequence: TGTGCCAGCAGTTCAGGGGTTAGCTATAGCTACACCTTC. Encoded protein: CASSSGVSYSYTF. V usage is TRBV27 and J usage is TRBJ1-2, with D tentatively TRBD1 (6 bases). There are 13 residues in the CDR3. Germline V gives CDR1 MNHEY, CDR2 SMNVEV (reference sequence).

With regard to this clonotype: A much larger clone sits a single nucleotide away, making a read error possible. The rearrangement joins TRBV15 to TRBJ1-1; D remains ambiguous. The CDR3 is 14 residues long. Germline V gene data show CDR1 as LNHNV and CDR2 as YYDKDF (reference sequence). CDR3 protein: CAASRVGRNTEAFF. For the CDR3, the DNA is TGTGCCGCCAGCAGAGTTGGAAGGAACACTGAAGCTTTCTTT.

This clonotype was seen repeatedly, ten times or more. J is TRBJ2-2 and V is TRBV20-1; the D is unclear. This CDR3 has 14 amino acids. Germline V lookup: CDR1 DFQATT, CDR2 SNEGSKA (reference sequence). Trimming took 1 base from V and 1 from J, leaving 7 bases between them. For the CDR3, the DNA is TGCAGTGCTAGAGTCGGCCAGAACACCGGGGAGCTGTTTTTT. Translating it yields CSARVGQNTGELFF.

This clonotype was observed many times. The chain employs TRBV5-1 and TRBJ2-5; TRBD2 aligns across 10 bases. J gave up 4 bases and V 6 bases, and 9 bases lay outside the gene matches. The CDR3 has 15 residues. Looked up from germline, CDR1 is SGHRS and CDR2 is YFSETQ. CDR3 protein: CASKKSGRAGETQYF. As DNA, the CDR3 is TGCGCCAGCAAGAAAAGCGGGAGGGCGGGAGAGACCCAGTACTTC.

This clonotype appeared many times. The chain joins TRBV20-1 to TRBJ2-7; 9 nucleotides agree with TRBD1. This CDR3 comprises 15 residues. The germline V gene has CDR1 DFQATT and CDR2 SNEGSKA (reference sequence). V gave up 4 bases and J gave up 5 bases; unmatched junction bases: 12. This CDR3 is CSATIMGQGAHEQYF. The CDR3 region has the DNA TGCAGTGCTACGATAATGGGACAGGGTGCCCACGAGCAGTACTTC.

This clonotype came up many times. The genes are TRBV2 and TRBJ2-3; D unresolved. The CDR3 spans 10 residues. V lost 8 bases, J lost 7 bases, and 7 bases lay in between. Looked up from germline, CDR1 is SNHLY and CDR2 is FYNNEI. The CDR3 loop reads CASLTYTQYF. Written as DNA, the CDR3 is TGTGCCAGCCTGACCTATACGCAGTATTTT.

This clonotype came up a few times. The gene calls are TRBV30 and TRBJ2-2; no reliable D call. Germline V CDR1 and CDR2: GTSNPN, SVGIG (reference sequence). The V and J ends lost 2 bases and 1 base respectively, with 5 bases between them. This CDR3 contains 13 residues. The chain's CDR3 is CAWSTGNTGELFF. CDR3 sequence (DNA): TGTGCCTGGAGTACGGGGAACACCGGGGAGCTGTTTTTT.

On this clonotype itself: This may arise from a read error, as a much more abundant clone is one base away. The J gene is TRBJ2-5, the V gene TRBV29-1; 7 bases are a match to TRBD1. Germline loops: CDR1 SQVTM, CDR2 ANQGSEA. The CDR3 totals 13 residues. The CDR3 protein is CRVHRGHQETQYF. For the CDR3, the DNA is TGCCGCGTCCACAGGGGCCACCAAGAGACCCAGTACTTC.